This TCR beta chain was documented in a study of blood T cell repertoires in COVID-19. The CDR3 extends over 12 amino acids. Germline V gene data show CDR1 as MNHEY and CDR2 as SMNVEV (reference sequence). J was trimmed by 7 bases and V by 6 bases; bases with no gene match: 2. Assay: immunoSEQ multiplex PCR; the TCRdb copy retains only in-frame clones and omits some. The sample consists of some 60,000 clones, around 92% of them appearing once. The sequenced material came from peripheral blood. This receptor was obtained from a man aged 60 to 75 with acute or convalescent COVID-19. This chain connects TRBV27 to TRBJ2-2; 7 bases line up with TRBD2. The CDR3 loop reads CASSLAVGELFF. The DNA of the CDR3 is TGTGCCAGCAGCCTAGCGGTCGGGGAGCTGTTTTTT.